This entry features one T cell receptor (beta chain) sequence. Antigen: not known. V gave up 7 bases and J gave up 0 bases, with 4 bases separating them. Germline CDR1 GTSNPN, CDR2 SVGIG (reference sequence). CDR3 length equals 11 residues. The sample comes from a study of cytomegalovirus exposure and HLA in healthy donors. The overall study: Roughly 89 million unique TCR sequences came from HLA-typed donors in an early release. General study findings and limits: Cytomegalovirus-associated status was assigned to about 170 TCR beta chains. In vitro testing confirmed three CMV-associated chains as specific for CMV antigens. Among immune exposure information, only CMV serostatus was available.

The PCR made use of 60 Vbeta and 13 Jbeta primers. Method: immunoSEQ multiplex PCR; TCRdb's copy keeps in-frame clones and lacks some. Of some 140,000 clones listed, roughly 79% are singletons. The sample was PBMCs. The chain recombines TRBV30 with TRBJ2-1; no reliable D call. The sequence was obtained from a young woman in good health and CMV-seronegative. The CDR3 region has the DNA TGTGCCTCCTCCTCCTACAATGAGCAGTTCTTC. Amino acid sequence: CASSSYNEQFF. Complete variable domain (other parts from reference TRBV30 and TRBJ2-1): SQTIHQWPATLVQPVGSPLSLECTVEGTSNPNLYWYRQAAGRGLQLLFYSVGIGQISSEVPQNLSASRPQDRQFILSSKKLLLSDSGFYLCASSSYNEQFFGPGTRLTVL.